This TCR beta chain was sequenced for a study of post-analysis software for immune sequencing data. Study-level information: Secondary progressive, relapsing-remitting and progressive-relapsing multiple sclerosis were among the included disease courses.

As for this clonotype: Antigen unknown.

The study's findings and limits: Multiple sclerosis patients had significantly lower normalized Chao1 diversity than controls. Analysis by F measure revealed that same-batch samples clustered strongly together. Relative to controls, patients had five TRBV segments at higher frequency, with TRBV5-6, TRBV5-1 and TRBV20-1 among these.

The CDR3 is made up of 13 amino acids. The germline V and J ends were trimmed by 6 bases and 6 bases, with 12 bases remaining between them. The germline CDR1 and CDR2 sequences are MNHEY and SVGEGT. The TCR beta cDNA libraries contained unique molecular identifiers. TCRdb ran MiXCR on the PCR reads and lists one entry per CDR3 protein. The sample contains hundreds of thousands of distinct CDR3 sequences, roughly 45% of which appear only once. The chain is built from TRBV6-2 or TRBV6-3 and TRBJ2-4, with unresolved D. The sequence came from a girl between 10 and 17 years old with multiple sclerosis. What was sequenced was blood. The CDR3, as DNA: TGTGCCAGCAGCCCCGGCAGCCTAAACATTCAGTACTTC. Protein sequence: CASSPGSLNIQYF.